The T cell receptor (beta chain) under discussion was sequenced for a study of blood T cell repertoires in COVID-19. Study context: Material from acute and convalescent COVID-19 was sourced from the United States, Italy and Spain.

J lost 5 bases, V lost 4 bases, and 2 bases had no gene match. Germline loops: CDR1 SNHLY, CDR2 FYNNEI. CDR3 length: 13 residues. TCRdb keeps only in-frame clones here, not all; method: immunoSEQ multiplex PCR. The data contain just over 250,000 clones, more than 75% of them singletons. This receptor was taken from a man in his forties or fifties who had recovered from COVID-19. V gene TRBV2 combines with J gene TRBJ2-1; 7 bases are shared with TRBD2. Sequenced input: peripheral blood. CDR3 sequence (DNA): TGTGCCAGCAGTGGGACTAGGGACAATGAGCAGTTCTTC. This encodes CASSGTRDNEQFF.